This T cell receptor beta chain is drawn from a study of blood T cell repertoires in COVID-19. As for the study in general: Acute and convalescent COVID-19 specimens originated in the United States, Italy and Spain. T cells, B-cell-depleted T cells, or PBMCs supplied cDNA or gDNA.

The CDR3 is 17 residues long. Germline V gene lookup returns CDR1 LGHDT and CDR2 YNNKEL (reference sequence). The V segment lost 5 bases and the J segment 1 base; nucleotides outside the gene matches: 6. In the original processing: Estimates of nucleated cell counts were drawn from the amplification of reference gene primers. The assay was immunoSEQ multiplex PCR, and TCRdb's table has in-frame clones only and misses some. The V and J calls and clone size were taken over from that table, and D and trimming were inferred from the DNA. The sample lists 200,000 to 250,000 clones; 82% were seen once. The recovered donors of Cohort 3 showed two negative PCRs, clearance, or symptom resolution.

The receptor was isolated from a woman between 55 and 75 years old who had recovered from COVID-19. The chain carries TRBV3-1 (or the pseudogene TRBV3-2) and TRBJ2-6; 9 bases fit TRBD1. Sequencing was performed on PBMCs or T cells enriched from blood (not recorded which). CDR3 amino acids: CASSERTGVSGANVLTF. CDR3 nucleotides: TGTGCCAGCAGCGAACGGACAGGGGTGTCTGGGGCCAACGTCCTGACTTTC.